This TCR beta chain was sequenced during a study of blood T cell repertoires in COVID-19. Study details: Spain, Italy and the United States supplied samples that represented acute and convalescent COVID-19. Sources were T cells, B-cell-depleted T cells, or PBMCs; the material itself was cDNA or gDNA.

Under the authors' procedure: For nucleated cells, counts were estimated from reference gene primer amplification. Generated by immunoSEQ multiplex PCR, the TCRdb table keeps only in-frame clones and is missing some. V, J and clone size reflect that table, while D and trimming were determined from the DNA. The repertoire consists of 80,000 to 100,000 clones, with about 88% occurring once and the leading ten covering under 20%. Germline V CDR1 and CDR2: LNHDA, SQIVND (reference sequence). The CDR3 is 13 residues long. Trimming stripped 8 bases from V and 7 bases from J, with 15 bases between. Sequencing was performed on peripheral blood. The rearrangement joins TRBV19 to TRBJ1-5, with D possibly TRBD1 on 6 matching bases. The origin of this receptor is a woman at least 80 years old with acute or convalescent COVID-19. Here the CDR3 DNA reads TGTGCCAGTGGGGACACCTTAGGCCAGCCCCAGCATTTT. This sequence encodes CASGDTLGQPQHF.